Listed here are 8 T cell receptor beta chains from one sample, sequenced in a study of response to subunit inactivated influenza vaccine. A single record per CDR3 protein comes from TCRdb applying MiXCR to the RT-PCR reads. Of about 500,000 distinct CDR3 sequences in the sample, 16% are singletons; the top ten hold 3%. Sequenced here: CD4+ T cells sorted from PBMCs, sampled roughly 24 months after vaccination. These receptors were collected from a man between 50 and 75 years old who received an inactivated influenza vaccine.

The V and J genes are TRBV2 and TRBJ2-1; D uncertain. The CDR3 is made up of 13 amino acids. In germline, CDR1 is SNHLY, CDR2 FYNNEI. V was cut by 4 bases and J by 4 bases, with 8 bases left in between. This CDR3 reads CASSVESYNEQFF. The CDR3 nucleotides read TGTGCCAGCAGTGTTGAAAGTTACAATGAGCAGTTCTTC.

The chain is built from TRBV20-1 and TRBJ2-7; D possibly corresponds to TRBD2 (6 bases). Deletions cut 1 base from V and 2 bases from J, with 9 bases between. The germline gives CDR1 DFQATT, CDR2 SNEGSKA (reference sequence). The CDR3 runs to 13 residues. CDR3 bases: TGCAGTGCTAGAGGCGGGACGACCTACGAGCAGTACTTC. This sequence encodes CSARGGTTYEQYF.

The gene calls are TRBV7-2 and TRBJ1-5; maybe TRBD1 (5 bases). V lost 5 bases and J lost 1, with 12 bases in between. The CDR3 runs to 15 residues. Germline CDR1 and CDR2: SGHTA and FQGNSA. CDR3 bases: TGTGCCAGCAGCCTTTTGTGGGGCAGCAATCAGCCCCAGCATTTT. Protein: CASSLLWGSNQPQHF.

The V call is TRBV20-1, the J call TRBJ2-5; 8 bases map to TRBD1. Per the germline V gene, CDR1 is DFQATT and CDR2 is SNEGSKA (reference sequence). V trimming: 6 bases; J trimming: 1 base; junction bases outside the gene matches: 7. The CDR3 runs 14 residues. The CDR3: CSAQDRAAQETQYF. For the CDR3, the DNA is TGCAGTGCCCAGGACAGGGCCGCCCAAGAGACCCAGTACTTC.

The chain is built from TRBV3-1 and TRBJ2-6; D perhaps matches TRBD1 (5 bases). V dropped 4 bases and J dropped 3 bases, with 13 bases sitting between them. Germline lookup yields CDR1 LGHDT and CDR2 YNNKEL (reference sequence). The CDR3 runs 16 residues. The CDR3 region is CASSPNIGVGANVLTF. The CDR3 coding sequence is TGTGCCAGCAGCCCTAACATAGGGGTTGGGGCCAACGTCCTGACTTTC.

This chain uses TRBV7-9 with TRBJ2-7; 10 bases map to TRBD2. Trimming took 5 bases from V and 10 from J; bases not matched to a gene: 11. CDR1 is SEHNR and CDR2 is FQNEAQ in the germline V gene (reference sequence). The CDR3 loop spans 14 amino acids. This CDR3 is CASSTRGLAGVQYF. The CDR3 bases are TGTGCCAGCAGCACAAGAGGGCTAGCGGGAGTACAGTACTTC.

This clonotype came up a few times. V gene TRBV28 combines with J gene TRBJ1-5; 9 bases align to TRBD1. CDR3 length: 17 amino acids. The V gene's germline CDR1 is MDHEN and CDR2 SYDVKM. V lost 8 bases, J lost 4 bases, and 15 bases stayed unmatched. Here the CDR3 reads CASGDGAGGTGNQPQHF. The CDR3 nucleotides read TGTGCCAGCGGTGATGGGGCAGGGGGGACAGGGAATCAGCCCCAGCATTTT.

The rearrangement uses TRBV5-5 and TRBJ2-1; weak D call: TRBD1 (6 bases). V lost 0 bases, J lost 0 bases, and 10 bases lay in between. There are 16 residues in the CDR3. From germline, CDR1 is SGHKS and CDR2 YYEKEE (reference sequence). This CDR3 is CASSLVGTPSYNEQFF. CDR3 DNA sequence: TGTGCCAGCAGCTTGGTTGGGACACCCTCCTACAATGAGCAGTTCTTC.